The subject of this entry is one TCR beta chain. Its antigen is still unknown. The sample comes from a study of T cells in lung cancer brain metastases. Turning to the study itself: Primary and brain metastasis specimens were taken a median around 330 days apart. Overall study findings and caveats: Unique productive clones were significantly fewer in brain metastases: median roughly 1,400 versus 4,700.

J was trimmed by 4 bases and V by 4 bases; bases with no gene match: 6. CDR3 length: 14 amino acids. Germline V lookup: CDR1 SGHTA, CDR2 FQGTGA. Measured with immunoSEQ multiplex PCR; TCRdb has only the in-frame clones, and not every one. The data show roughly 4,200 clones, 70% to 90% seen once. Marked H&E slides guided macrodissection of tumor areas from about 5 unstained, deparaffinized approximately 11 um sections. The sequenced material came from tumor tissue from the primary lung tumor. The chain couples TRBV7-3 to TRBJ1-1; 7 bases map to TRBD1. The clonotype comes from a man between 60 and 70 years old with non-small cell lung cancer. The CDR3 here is CASSSNRGGTEAFF. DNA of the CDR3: TGTGCCAGCAGCTCTAACAGGGGCGGCACTGAAGCTTTCTTT.